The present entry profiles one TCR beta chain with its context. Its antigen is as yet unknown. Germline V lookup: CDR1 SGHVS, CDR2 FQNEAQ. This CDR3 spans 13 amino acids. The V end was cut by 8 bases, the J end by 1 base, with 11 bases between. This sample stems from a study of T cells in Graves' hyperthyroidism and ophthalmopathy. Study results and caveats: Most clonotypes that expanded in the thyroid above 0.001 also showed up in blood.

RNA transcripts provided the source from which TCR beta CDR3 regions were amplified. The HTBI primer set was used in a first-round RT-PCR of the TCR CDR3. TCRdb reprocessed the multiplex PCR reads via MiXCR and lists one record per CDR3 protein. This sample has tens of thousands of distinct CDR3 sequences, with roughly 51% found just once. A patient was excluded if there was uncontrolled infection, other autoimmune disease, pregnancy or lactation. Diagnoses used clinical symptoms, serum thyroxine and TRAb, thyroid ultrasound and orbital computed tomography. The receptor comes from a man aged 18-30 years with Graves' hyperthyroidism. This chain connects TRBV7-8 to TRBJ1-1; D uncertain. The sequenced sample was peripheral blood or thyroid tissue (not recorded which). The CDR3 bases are TGTGCCAGCGGACTAGCGGGGAACACTGAAGCTTTCTTT. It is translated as CASGLAGNTEAFF. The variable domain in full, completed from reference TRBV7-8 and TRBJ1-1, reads GAGVSQSPRYKVAKRGQDVALRCDPISGHVSLFWYQQALGQGPEFLTYFQNEAQLDKSGLPSDRFFAERPEGSVSTLKIQRTQQEDSAVYLCASGLAGNTEAFFGQGTRLTVV.